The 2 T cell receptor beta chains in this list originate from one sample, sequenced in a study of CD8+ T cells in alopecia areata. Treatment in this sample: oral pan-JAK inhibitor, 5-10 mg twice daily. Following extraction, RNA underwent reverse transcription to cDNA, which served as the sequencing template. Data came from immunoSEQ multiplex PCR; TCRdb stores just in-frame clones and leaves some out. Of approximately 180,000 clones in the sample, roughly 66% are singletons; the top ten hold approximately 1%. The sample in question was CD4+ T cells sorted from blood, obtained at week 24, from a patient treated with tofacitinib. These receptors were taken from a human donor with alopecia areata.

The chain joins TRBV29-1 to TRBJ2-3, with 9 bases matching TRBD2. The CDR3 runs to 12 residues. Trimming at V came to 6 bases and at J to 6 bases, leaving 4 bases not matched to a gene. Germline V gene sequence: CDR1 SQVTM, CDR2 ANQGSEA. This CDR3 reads CSVGTSMDTQYF. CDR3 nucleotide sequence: TGCAGCGTGGGGACTAGCATGGATACGCAGTATTTT.

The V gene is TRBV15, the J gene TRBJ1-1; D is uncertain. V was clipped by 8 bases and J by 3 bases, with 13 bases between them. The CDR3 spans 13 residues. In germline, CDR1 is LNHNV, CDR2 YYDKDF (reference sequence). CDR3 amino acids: CATCRGGDTEAFF. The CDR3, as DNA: TGTGCCACCTGCCGGGGAGGAGACACTGAAGCTTTCTTT.